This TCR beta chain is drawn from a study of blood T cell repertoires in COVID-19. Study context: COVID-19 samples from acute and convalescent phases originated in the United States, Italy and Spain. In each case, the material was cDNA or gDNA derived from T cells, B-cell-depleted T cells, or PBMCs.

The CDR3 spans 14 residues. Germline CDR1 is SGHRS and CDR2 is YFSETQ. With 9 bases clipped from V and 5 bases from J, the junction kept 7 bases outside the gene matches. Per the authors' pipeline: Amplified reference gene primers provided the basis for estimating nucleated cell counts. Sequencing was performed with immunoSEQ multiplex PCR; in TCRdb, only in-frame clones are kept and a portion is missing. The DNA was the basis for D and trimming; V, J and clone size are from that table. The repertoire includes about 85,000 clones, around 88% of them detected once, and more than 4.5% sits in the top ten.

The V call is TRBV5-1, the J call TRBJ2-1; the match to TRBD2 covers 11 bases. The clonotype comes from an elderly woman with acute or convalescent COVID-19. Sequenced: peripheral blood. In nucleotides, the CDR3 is TGCGCCACCTCGACTAGCGGGACTAACAATGAGCAGTTCTTC. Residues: CATSTSGTNNEQFF.